The source of this T cell receptor (beta chain) is a study of blood T cells in healthy people across ages (dated by TCRdb to between 2014 and 2017). With regard to the full study: Template switching captured roughly one uniquely barcoded TCR beta cDNA molecule per two T cells in model experiments. To avoid experimental bias, donors of different ages were spread randomly across the sequencing lanes. Two additional independent replicas of 1 million unique cDNA reads from the same blood draw were analyzed for two donors (one aged 18 to 30 and one aged 80 or older). Donors were grouped into four age groups: young (average approximately 15 years), middle-aged (about 40), aged (around 62) and long-lived (approximately 82). Age-related changes in TCR beta repertoire diversity were measured in the study by deep sequencing normalized with unique cDNA molecular identifiers. Study-level results and caveats: Estimates of total diversity from one million sequenced T cells were regarded as lower bounds and underestimates. Since profiling was done on bulk unsorted PBMCs, naive and antigen-experienced compartments could not be conclusively compared. As age increased, observed TCR beta diversity per million T cells dropped in a roughly linear way, and a significant reduction was already evident by age about 36. Compared with the aged group, more naive CD4+ T cells, fewer expanded clones and increased TCR diversity were shown by the long-lived group, suggesting age selection. Donor CMV infection status was unknown, potentially confounding age-related changes in expanded clonotypes. Observed TCR beta diversity correlated strongly with the percentage of naive T cells measured by flow cytometry.

CDR1 and CDR2, looked up from the germline V gene, are SGHRS and YFSETQ. From cysteine to phenylalanine, the CDR3 is 15 amino acids long. The retained sequence is limited to the CDR3, 45 bases, with the frame set at the first base. The library was built by means of 5' RACE. A second PCR of about 7 to 12 cycles was run with a J-beta primer mix and a sample-barcoded 5' primer. A unique molecular identifier was introduced onto each TCR beta cDNA molecule by a template-switch 5' adaptor carrying 12 random nucleotides. Each sample yielded at least 2.5 million CDR3-containing paired-end reads. All of the RNA was converted into first-strand cDNA using the Mint cDNA synthesis kit, with a TRBC-specific oligonucleotide serving as the primer. All cDNA was treated with uracil-DNA glycosylase and then went through a first 18-cycle PCR with the universal primers M1SS and BC2_uni_R. Processing in the source paper ran as follows. For normalization, 1 million high-quality reads were randomly selected from each sample, with every read carrying a distinct molecular identifier. Instead of being binned into consensus sequences, reads with shared molecular identifiers were discarded. CDR3 identification, clonotype clustering and error correction used MiTCR with a Q25 quality threshold and the strictest error-elimination algorithm. A nonparametric unseen species model with Euler transformation was used to estimate a lower bound on total TCR beta diversity. Starting from the raw public reads, TCRdb applied fastp trimming at Q25, assembled clones with MiXCR and retained in-frame beta chains. Identical CDR3 proteins give one entry, which carries the most common genes and DNA. These V and J calls derive from TCRdb rather than the authors' analysis. The sample yields some 1.8 million distinct CDR3 sequences; approximately 40% were counted once. Roughly 24% of the sample is in the top ten clones.

Donors were 39 systemically healthy Caucasian individuals from Russia aged roughly 6 to 100 years. Ten milliliters of peripheral blood were drawn from each donor into EDTA-treated Vacutainer tubes. Ficoll-Paque density-gradient centrifugation was used to isolate PBMCs, with at least 6.5 million per sample. Total RNA was extracted from PBMCs with Trizol reagent, with at least 6 micrograms obtained per sample. Naive CD45RAhigh/CD27high T cell percentages were measured by flow cytometry on a PBMC aliquot from every donor. Concerning this clonotype itself: The specificity of this receptor is unknown. One end of the junction is discordant with germline, which a read error may explain.

The chain employs TRBV5-1 and TRBJ2-1; a stretch of 9 junction bases matches TRBD2. Specimen: blood. The sequence derives from a human donor in good health. CDR3 region: CASSLVVAGANEQFF. The DNA reads TGCGCTAGCAGCTTGGTGGTAGCGGGGGCAAATGAGCAGTTCTTC.